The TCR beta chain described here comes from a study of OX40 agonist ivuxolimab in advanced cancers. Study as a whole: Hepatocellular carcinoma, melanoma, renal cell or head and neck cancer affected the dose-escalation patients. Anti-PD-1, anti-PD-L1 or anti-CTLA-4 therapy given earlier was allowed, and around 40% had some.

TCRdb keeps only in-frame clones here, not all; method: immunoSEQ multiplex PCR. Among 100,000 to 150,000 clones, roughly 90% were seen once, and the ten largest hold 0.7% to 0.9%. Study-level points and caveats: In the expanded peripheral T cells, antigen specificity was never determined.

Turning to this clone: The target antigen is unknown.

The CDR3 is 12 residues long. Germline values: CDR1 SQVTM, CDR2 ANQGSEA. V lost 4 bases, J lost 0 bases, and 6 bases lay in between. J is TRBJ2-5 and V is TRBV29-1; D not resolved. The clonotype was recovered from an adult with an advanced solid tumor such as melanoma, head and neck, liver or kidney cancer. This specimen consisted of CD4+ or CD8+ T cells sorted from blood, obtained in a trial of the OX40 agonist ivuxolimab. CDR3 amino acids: CSVADNQETQYF. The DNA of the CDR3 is TGCAGCGTTGCAGACAACCAAGAGACCCAGTACTTC.